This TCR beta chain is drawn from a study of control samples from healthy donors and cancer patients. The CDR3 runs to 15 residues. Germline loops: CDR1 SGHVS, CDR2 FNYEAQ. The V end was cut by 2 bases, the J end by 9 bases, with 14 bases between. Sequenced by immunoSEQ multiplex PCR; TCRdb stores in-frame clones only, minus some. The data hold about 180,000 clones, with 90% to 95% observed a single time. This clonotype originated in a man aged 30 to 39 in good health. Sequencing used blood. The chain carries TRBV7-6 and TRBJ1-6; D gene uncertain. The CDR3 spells CASSLSAGGGSPLHF. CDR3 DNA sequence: TGTGCCAGCAGCTTATCGGCAGGCGGCGGTTCACCCCTCCACTTT.